These 28 T cell receptor beta chains came from one sample sequenced in a study of T cell clones after liver transplantation (dated by TCRdb to the late 2010s). Library prep was done by the immunoSEQ multiplex PCR assay. The clones in this table, taken by TCRdb from immuneACCESS, are in-frame only. Not every clone is retained; where verified, under half of the shortfall comes from an unresolved V gene, and the cause of the rest is unknown. The sample contains about 120,000 clones, about nine tenths of them found a single time. The top ten hold around 0.86% of the sample. The specimen comprised CD4+ T cells from blood, sampled 12 months after liver transplant. These TCRs come from a human patient who received a liver transplant. Some T cells may be donor cells from the graft after a transplant.

This clone turned up a few times. The chain recombines TRBV21-1 with TRBJ2-1; the table gives TRBD2 as D, unverified against the DNA. TRBV21-1 is marked as a pseudogene. The CDR3 consists of 18 residues. The CDR3 here is CASSKEGLAGLLIGVQFF. The CDR3 DNA reads as TGTGCCAGCAGCAAAGAGGGACTAGCGGGACTCCTGATAGGCGTGCAGTTCTTC.

This chain links TRBV11-3 with TRBJ2-3; 7 positions agree with TRBD2. CDR1 is SGHNT, CDR2 YENEEA, per germline. V gave up 5 bases and J gave up 4 bases; unmatched junction bases: 9. The CDR3 runs 15 residues. CDR3 DNA sequence: TGTGCCAGCAGCCCGAGCGGGGATTTTGCAGATACGCAGTATTTT. The encoded protein is CASSPSGDFADTQYF.

This chain joins TRBV9 and TRBJ2-1, with D tentatively TRBD1 (6 bases). CDR1 is SGDLS and CDR2 is YYNGEE in the germline V gene. The CDR3 has 15 residues. The V and J ends lost 0 bases and 6 bases respectively, with 13 bases between them. This CDR3 reads CASSVGTLGANEQFF. CDR3 coding DNA: TGTGCCAGCAGCGTAGGCACTCTGGGGGCCAATGAGCAGTTCTTC.

The rearrangement uses TRBV7-9 and TRBJ2-5, with 9 positions matching TRBD1. The length of the CDR3 is 17 residues. Germline-derived CDR1 and CDR2 are SEHNR and FQNEAQ (reference sequence). V shed 1 base and J 2 bases; nucleotides not matched to a gene: 8. The CDR3 is CASSLVLTGGFQETQYF. For the CDR3, the DNA is TGTGCCAGCAGCTTAGTATTAACAGGGGGCTTTCAAGAGACCCAGTACTTC.

J is TRBJ2-6 and V is TRBV19; TRBD2 matches 7 bases. CDR3 size: 15 residues. The V and J ends lost 8 bases and 2 bases, in that order; junction bases with no gene match: 6. Germline V gene sequence: CDR1 LNHDA, CDR2 SQIVND (reference sequence). The CDR3 here is CASLTGRAGANVLTF. The CDR3 region has the DNA TGTGCCAGTTTAACGGGGAGGGCTGGGGCCAACGTCCTGACTTTC.

The chain couples TRBV28 to TRBJ2-7; D ambiguous. CDR1 and CDR2 (germline): MDHEN, SYDVKM. V was clipped by 3 bases and J by 0 bases, with 0 bases between them. CDR3 length: 11 amino acids. CDR3 protein: CASSFSYEQYF. The CDR3 coding sequence is TGTGCCAGCAGTTTCTCCTACGAGCAGTACTTC. Supplemented by reference TRBV28 and TRBJ2-7, the full variable domain reads DVKVTQSSRYLVKRTGEKVFLECVQDMDHENMFWYRQDPGLGLRLIYFSYDVKMKEKGDIPEGYSVSREKKERFSLILESASTNQTSMYLCASSFSYEQYFGPGTRLTVT.

The chain combines TRBV4-2 with TRBJ2-6; no clear D. Germline CDR1 LGHNA, CDR2 YNFKEQ. The CDR3 is 18 amino acids. V was shortened by 6 bases and J by 0 bases, with 18 bases between the two germline ends. CDR3 loop: CASSYAGGESSGANVLTF. The CDR3 coding sequence is TGTGCCAGCAGTTATGCCGGCGGCGAAAGCTCTGGGGCCAACGTCCTGACTTTC.

This chain links TRBV19 with TRBJ2-7; D gene unclear. Trimming left V 5 bases short and J 3 bases short, with 8 bases between. Germline CDR1 and CDR2: LNHDA and SQIVND (reference sequence). The CDR3 runs to 12 residues. The CDR3 bases are TGTGCCAGTAGTGCTGATAACTACGAGCAGTACTTC. It codes for CASSADNYEQYF.

The rearrangement links TRBV2 to TRBJ2-1, with 12 nucleotides matching TRBD2. The V gene end was trimmed by 4 bases and the J gene end by 8 bases; junction bases not matched to a gene: 9. Germline V lookup: CDR1 SNHLY, CDR2 FYNNEI. The CDR3 runs 16 residues. This CDR3 reads CASSGTSGKFWDEQFF. In DNA, the CDR3 is TGTGCCAGCAGTGGGACTAGCGGGAAGTTTTGGGATGAGCAGTTCTTC.

The chain links TRBV7-6 to TRBJ1-1; 7 bases align to TRBD1. Germline V gene data show CDR1 as SGHVS and CDR2 as FNYEAQ. The CDR3 consists of 14 residues. The V segment lost 5 bases and the J segment 2 bases; nucleotides outside the gene matches: 5. This CDR3 is CASSPGQANTEAFF. The CDR3 DNA reads as TGTGCCAGCAGCCCCGGACAGGCTAACACTGAAGCTTTCTTT. The full variable domain, its missing parts supplied by reference TRBV7-6 and TRBJ1-1, is GAGVSQSPRYKVTKRGQDVALRCDPISGHVSLYWYRQALGQGPEFLTYFNYEAQQDKSGLPNDRFSAERPEGSISTLTIQRTEQRDSAMYRCASSPGQANTEAFFGQGTRLTVV.

The chain carries TRBV5-4 and TRBJ2-7; D is perhaps TRBD2 (5 bases). This CDR3 spans 13 amino acids. CDR1 and CDR2 from the germline V gene are SGHNT and YYREEE (reference sequence). V shed 1 base and J shed 7 bases, with 12 bases lying between them. CDR3 in amino acids: CASSLPTTSEQYF. The DNA for the CDR3 is TGTGCCAGCAGCTTGCCGACTACTTCTGAGCAGTACTTC.

The chain recombines TRBV19 with TRBJ1-1; 7 bases match TRBD1. This CDR3 is built from 14 residues. V lost 5 bases to trimming and J lost 7 bases; unmatched junction nucleotides: 10. The germline gives CDR1 LNHDA, CDR2 SQIVND (reference sequence). This CDR3 is CASSPRQGLVEAFF. Here the CDR3 DNA reads TGTGCCAGTAGTCCTCGACAGGGTCTGGTTGAAGCTTTCTTT. The complete variable domain, with remaining parts taken from reference TRBV19 and TRBJ1-1, reads DGGITQSPKYLFRKEGQNVTLSCEQNLNHDAMYWYRQDPGQGLRLIYYSQIVNDFQKGDIAEGYSVSREKKESFPLTVTSAQKNPTAFYLCASSPRQGLVEAFFGQGTRLTVV.

This clone has just one count. The V and J genes are TRBV28 and TRBJ1-5, with 7 bases fitting TRBD1. CDR3 length equals 16 residues. The trim removed 6 bases at V and 1 base at J, leaving 9 bases unmatched. Germline V gene lookup returns CDR1 MDHEN and CDR2 SYDVKM. CDR3 in amino acids: CASSRNSGQSNQPQHF. The CDR3 DNA reads TGTGCCAGCAGCCGAAATTCGGGACAGAGCAATCAGCCCCAGCATTTT.

The rearrangement uses TRBV19 and TRBJ2-2; the match to TRBD1 covers 9 bases. Looked up from germline, CDR1 is LNHDA and CDR2 is SQIVND (reference sequence). The CDR3 runs 15 residues. Unmatched junction bases numbered 8, after V lost 7 bases and J lost 5 bases. CDR3 residues: CASNHGTGYTGELFF. DNA for the CDR3: TGTGCCAGTAACCACGGGACAGGGTATACCGGGGAGCTGTTTTTT.

This chain uses TRBV5-4 with TRBJ2-6; 9 bases map to TRBD1. CDR1 is SGHNT, CDR2 YYREEE, per germline (reference sequence). This CDR3 region has 16 residues. V trimming: 4 bases; J trimming: 3 bases; junction bases outside the gene matches: 5. This CDR3 reads CASSETGGRGANVLTF. The DNA of the CDR3 is TGTGCCAGCAGCGAGACAGGGGGTCGTGGGGCCAACGTCCTGACTTTC.

The chain is built from TRBV7-2 and TRBJ1-1; D remains unclear. Deletions cut 5 bases from V and 8 bases from J, with 18 bases between. This CDR3 has 14 residues. From germline, CDR1 is SGHTA and CDR2 FQGNSA. The CDR3 region has the DNA TGTGCCAGCAGCCCGAGTAGGTCCTTAGGAGAAGCTTTCTTT. Translating it yields CASSPSRSLGEAFF.

The chain links TRBV9 to TRBJ2-7; tentative D call: TRBD1 (6 bases). The CDR3 contains 14 residues. In germline, CDR1 is SGDLS, CDR2 YYNGEE. V gave up 4 bases and J gave up 0 bases, with 11 bases separating them. CDR3 nucleotides: TGTGCCAGCAGCCCGGGGACAACCTCCTACGAGCAGTACTTC. Its protein product is CASSPGTTSYEQYF.

V is TRBV11-3 and J is TRBJ2-1; 12 bases align to TRBD2. V trimming: 5 bases; J trimming: 9 bases; junction bases outside the gene matches: 8. CDR1 and CDR2 from the germline V gene are SGHNT and YENEEA. The CDR3 has 15 amino acids. The CDR3 nucleotides read TGTGCCAGCAGCCCACTCGGGACTAGCGGGTCTGAGCAGTTCTTC. It is translated as CASSPLGTSGSEQFF.

The V gene is TRBV5-1, the J gene TRBJ2-5, with a weak D call TRBD2 (6 bases). Between the trimmed V and J ends, which lost 4 bases and 1 base, there was a span of 11 bases. This CDR3 has 14 residues. Germline values: CDR1 SGHRS, CDR2 YFSETQ. The CDR3 nucleotides are TGCGCCAGCAGCCCGGCCGGGGGCCAAGAGACCCAGTACTTC. Amino acids: CASSPAGGQETQYF.

The chain uses TRBV5-1 and TRBJ2-3; D is undetermined. Germline-derived CDR1 and CDR2 are SGHRS and YFSETQ. The CDR3 covers 16 residues. The V end lost 4 bases, the J end lost 4 bases, and 19 bases lay between the germline ends. CDR3 in amino acids: CASSPQVGISADTQYF. In DNA, the CDR3 is TGCGCCAGCAGCCCCCAGGTGGGCATAAGCGCAGATACGCAGTATTTT.

The chain carries TRBV9 and TRBJ2-3; 7 bases are a match to TRBD2. The V and J ends lost 0 bases and 1 base, in that order; junction bases with no gene match: 5. Germline CDR1 SGDLS, CDR2 YYNGEE. The CDR3 runs 16 residues. This CDR3 is CASSVGLAVGTDTQYF. The DNA of the CDR3 is TGTGCCAGCAGCGTAGGTCTAGCGGTGGGCACAGATACGCAGTATTTT.

The chain employs TRBV5-1 and TRBJ2-7; TRBD2 matches at 11 bases. J was trimmed by 7 bases and V by 4 bases; bases with no gene match: 13. The germline V gene encodes CDR1 SGHRS and CDR2 YFSETQ. The CDR3 totals 16 residues. The CDR3 bases are TGCGCCAGCAGCCCTTCTGGGCTAGCGGGAGGCCAGGAGCAGTACTTC. Encoded protein: CASSPSGLAGGQEQYF. Using reference TRBV5-1 and TRBJ2-7 for the parts outside the CDR3, the full variable domain is KAGVTQTPRYLIKTRGQQVTLSCSPISGHRSVSWYQQTPGQGLQFLFEYFSETQRNKGNFPGRFSGRQFSNSRSEMNVSTLELGDSALYLCASSPSGLAGGQEQYFGPGTRLTVT.

The chain employs TRBV2 and TRBJ2-5; 8 bases align to TRBD1. With the DNA end fitting TRBJ2-7 better, the J assignment may be wrong. The CDR3 length is 14 residues. Germline V gives CDR1 SNHLY, CDR2 FYNNEI. CDR3: CASDRDRSSYEQYF. In nucleotides, the CDR3 is TGTGCCAGCGACCGGGACAGGTCGTCCTACGAGCAGTACTTC.

A single count supports this clone. The chain has TRBV19 and TRBJ1-4; unclear D gene. CDR3 size: 14 residues. CDR1 and CDR2 from the germline V gene are LNHDA and SQIVND (reference sequence). V was trimmed by 6 bases and J by 5 bases, leaving 13 bases between them. The CDR3 DNA follows: TGTGCCAGTAGGGGTAGCGTGAAAAATGAAAAACTGTTTTTT. This encodes CASRGSVKNEKLFF.

This rearrangement joins TRBV5-4 to TRBJ2-7, with 9 nucleotides matching TRBD1. Trimming cost V 4 bases and J 3 bases; bases outside gene matches: 8. The CDR3 has 15 residues. Germline CDR1 SGHNT, CDR2 YYREEE (reference sequence). CDR3 amino acids: CASSIPPGQGYEQYF. CDR3 DNA sequence: TGTGCCAGCAGCATCCCTCCGGGACAGGGCTACGAGCAGTACTTC. Combining the CDR3 with reference TRBV5-4 and TRBJ2-7 gives the whole variable domain ETGVTQSPTHLIKTRGQQVTLRCSSQSGHNTVSWYQQALGQGPQFIFQYYREEENGRGNFPPRFSGLQFPNYSSELNVNALELDDSALYLCASSIPPGQGYEQYFGPGTRLTVT.

This chain connects TRBV5-1 to TRBJ2-7; possibly TRBD2 for D (5 bases). Trimming left V 4 bases short and J 6 bases short, with 14 bases between. From germline, CDR1 is SGHRS and CDR2 YFSETQ. The CDR3 is made up of 13 amino acids. CDR3 protein: CASSVEVGPEQYF. The CDR3 DNA reads TGCGCCAGCAGCGTGGAGGTCGGGCCCGAGCAGTACTTC.

The chain recombines TRBV2 with TRBJ1-1; D is possibly TRBD1 (5 bases). This CDR3 is 12 amino acids long. Germline V CDR1 and CDR2: SNHLY, FYNNEI. Deletions cut 3 bases from V and 5 bases from J, with 7 bases between. For the CDR3, the DNA is TGTGCCAGCAGTGAGGGGGGGACTGAAGCTTTCTTT. This translates into CASSEGGTEAFF.

The chain is built from TRBV14 and TRBJ2-1; TRBD2 matches 8 bases. Per germline, CDR1 SGHDN and CDR2 FVKESK. The CDR3 is 15 residues long. J lost 7 bases, V lost 1 base, and 6 bases had no gene match. CDR3 nucleotides: TGTGCCAGCAGCCAAGGACTAGCGTACGGAAATGAGCAGTTCTTC. This codes for CASSQGLAYGNEQFF.